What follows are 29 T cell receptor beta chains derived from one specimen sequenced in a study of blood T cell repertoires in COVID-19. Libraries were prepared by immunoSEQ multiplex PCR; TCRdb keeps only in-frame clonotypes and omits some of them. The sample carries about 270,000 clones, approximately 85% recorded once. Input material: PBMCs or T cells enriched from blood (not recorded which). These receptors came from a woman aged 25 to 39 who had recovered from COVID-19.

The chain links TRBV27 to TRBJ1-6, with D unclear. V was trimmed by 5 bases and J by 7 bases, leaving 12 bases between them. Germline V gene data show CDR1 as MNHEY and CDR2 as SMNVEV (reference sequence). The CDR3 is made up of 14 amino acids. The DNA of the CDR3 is TGTGCCAGCAGTCCCCGAACCAGAAATTCACCCCTCCACTTT. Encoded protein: CASSPRTRNSPLHF.

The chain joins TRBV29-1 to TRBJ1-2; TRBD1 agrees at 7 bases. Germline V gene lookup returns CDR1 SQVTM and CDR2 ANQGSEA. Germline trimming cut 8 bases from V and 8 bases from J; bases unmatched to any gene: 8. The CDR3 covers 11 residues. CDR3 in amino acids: CSTRQGGGYTF. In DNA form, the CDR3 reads TGCAGCACTCGACAGGGTGGCGGCTACACCTTC.

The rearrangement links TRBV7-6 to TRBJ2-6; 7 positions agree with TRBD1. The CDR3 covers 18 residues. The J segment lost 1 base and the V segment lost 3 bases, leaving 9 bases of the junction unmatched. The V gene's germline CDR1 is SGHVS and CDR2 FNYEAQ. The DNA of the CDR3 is TGTGCCAGCAGCTTTATACTGGGGACAGATTCTGGGGCCAACGTCCTGACTTTC. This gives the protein CASSFILGTDSGANVLTF.

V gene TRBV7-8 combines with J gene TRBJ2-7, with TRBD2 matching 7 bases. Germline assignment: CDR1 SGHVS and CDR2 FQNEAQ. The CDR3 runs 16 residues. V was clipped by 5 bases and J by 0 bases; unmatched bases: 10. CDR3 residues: CASSRAKGGSSYEQYF. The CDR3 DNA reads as TGTGCCAGCAGCCGAGCCAAGGGCGGGAGCTCCTACGAGCAGTACTTC.

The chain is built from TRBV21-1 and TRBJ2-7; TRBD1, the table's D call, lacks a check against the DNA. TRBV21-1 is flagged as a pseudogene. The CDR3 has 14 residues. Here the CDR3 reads CASTPGTGVYEQYF. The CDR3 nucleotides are TGTGCCAGCACCCCTGGGACAGGGGTCTACGAGCAGTACTTC.

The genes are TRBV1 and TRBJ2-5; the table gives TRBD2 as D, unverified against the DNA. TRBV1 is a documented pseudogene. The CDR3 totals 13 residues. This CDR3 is CTSSQESGGTQYF. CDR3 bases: TGCACCAGCAGCCAAGAATCGGGAGGGACCCAGTACTTC.

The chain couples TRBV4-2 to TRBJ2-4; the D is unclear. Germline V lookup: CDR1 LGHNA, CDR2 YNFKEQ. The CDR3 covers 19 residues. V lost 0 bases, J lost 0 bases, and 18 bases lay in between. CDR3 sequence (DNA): TGTGCCAGCAGCCAAGATAGTGGGCCACCGACCCAAGCCAAAAACATTCAGTACTTC. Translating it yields CASSQDSGPPTQAKNIQYF.

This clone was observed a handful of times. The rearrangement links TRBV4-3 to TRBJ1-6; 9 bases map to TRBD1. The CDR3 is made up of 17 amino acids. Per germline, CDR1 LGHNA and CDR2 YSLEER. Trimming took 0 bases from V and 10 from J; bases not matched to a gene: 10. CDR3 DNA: TGCGCCAGCAGCCAAGATCCTTCGGGACAGGGCTGGTCACCCCTCCACTTT. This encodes CASSQDPSGQGWSPLHF.

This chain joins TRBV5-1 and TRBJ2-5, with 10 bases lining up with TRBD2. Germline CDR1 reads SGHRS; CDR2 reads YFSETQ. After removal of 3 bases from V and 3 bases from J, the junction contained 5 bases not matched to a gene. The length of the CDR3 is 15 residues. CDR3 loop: CASSSTGTSEETQYF. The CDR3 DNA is TGCGCCAGCAGCTCAACCGGGACTAGCGAAGAGACCCAGTACTTC.

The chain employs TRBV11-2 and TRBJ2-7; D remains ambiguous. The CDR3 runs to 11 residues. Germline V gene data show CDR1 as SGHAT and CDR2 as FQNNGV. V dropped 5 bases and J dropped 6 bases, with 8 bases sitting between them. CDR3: CASSLTPEQYF. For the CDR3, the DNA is TGTGCCAGCAGCCTAACCCCCGAGCAGTACTTC.

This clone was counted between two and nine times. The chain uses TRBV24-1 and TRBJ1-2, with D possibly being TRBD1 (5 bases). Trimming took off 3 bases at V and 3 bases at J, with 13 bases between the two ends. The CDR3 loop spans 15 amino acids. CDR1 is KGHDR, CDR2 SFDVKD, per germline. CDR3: CATSDPGRRYYGYTF. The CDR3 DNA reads TGTGCCACCAGTGATCCAGGGCGGCGATACTATGGCTACACCTTC.

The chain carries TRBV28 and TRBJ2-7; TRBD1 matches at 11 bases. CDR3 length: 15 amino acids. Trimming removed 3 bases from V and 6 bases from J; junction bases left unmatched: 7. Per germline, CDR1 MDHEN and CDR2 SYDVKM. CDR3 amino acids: CASSLPGTGGFEQYF. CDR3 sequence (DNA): TGTGCCAGCAGTTTGCCGGGGACAGGGGGGTTCGAGCAGTACTTC.

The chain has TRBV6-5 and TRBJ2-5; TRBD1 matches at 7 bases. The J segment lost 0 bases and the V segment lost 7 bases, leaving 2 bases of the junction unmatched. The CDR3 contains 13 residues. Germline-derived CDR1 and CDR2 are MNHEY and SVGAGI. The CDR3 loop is CASMRGHQETQYF. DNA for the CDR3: TGTGCCAGCATGAGGGGGCACCAAGAGACCCAGTACTTC.

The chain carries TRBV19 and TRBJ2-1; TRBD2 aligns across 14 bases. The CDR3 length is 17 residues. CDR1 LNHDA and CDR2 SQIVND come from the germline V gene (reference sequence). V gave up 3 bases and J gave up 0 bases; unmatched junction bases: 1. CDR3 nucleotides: TGTGCCAGTAGTATCGGGACTAGCGGGAGCTCCTACAATGAGCAGTTCTTC. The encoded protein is CASSIGTSGSSYNEQFF. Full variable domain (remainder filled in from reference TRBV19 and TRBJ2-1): DGGITQSPKYLFRKEGQNVTLSCEQNLNHDAMYWYRQDPGQGLRLIYYSQIVNDFQKGDIAEGYSVSREKKESFPLTVTSAQKNPTAFYLCASSIGTSGSSYNEQFFGPGTRLTVL.

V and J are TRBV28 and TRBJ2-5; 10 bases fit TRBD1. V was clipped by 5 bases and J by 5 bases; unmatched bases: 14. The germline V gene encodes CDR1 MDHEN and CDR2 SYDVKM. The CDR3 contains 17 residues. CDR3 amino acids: CASSRQGASGWWETQYF. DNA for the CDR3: TGTGCCAGCAGTCGACAGGGGGCAAGCGGGTGGTGGGAGACCCAGTACTTC.

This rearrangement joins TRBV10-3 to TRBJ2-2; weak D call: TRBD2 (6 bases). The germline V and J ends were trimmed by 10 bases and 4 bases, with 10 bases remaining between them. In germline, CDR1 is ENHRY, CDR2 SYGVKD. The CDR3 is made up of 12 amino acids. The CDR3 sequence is CASGAGTGELFF. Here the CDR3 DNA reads TGTGCCAGCGGAGCGGGCACCGGGGAGCTGTTTTTT.

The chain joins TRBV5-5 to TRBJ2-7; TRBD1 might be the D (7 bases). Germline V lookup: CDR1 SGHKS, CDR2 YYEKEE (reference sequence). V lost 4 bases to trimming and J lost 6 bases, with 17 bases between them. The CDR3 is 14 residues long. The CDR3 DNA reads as TGTGCCAGCAGCCCGGACCCAGGGGGGACCGAGCAGTACTTC. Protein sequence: CASSPDPGGTEQYF. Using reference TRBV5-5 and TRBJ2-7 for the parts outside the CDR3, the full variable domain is DAGVTQSPTHLIKTRGQQVTLRCSPISGHKSVSWYQQVLGQGPQFIFQYYEKEERGRGNFPDRFSARQFPNYSSELNVNALLLGDSALYLCASSPDPGGTEQYFGPGTRLTVT.

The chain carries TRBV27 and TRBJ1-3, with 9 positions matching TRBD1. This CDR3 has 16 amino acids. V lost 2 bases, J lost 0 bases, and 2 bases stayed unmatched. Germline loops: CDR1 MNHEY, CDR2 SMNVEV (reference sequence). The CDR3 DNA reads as TGTGCCAGCAGTTTACTGGGACAGGGCTCTGGAAACACCATATATTTT. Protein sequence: CASSLLGQGSGNTIYF.

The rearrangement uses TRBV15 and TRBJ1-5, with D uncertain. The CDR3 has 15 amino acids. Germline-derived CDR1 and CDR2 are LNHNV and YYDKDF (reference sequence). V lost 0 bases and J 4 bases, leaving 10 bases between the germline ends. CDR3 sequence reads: CATSREQGRNQPQHF. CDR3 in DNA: TGTGCCACCAGCAGAGAACAAGGGAGGAATCAGCCCCAGCATTTT.

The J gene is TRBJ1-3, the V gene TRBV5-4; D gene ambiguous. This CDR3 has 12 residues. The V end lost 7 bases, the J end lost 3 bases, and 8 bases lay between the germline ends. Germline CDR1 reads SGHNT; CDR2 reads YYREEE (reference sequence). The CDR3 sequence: CASGKSGNTIYF. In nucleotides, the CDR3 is TGTGCCAGCGGTAAGAGTGGAAACACCATATATTTT.

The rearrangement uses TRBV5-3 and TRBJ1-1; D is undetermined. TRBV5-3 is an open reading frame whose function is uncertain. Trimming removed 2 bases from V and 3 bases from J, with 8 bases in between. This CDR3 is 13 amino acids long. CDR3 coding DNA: TGTGCCAGAAGCTTACGGCGGGACACTGAAGCTTTCTTT. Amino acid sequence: CARSLRRDTEAFF.

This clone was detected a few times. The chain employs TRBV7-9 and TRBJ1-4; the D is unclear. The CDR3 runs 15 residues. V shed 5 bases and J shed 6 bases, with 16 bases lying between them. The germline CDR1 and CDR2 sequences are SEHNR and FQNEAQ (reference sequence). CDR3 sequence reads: CASSNWGVGDEKLFF. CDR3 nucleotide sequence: TGTGCCAGCAGCAATTGGGGAGTAGGAGATGAAAAACTGTTTTTT.

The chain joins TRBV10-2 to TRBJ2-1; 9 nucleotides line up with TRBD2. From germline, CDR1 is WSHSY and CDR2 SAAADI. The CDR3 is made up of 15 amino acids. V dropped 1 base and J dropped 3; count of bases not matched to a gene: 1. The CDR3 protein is CASSELTSGYNEQFF. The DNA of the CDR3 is TGCGCCAGCAGTGAGTTGACTAGCGGCTACAATGAGCAGTTCTTC.

This chain's CDR3 is CASSEAAGTTSYEQYF. CDR3 sequence (DNA): TGTGCCAGCAGTGAAGCGGCCGGGACTACTTCCTACGAGCAGTACTTC. V and J are TRBV2 and TRBJ2-7; TRBD2 aligns across 7 bases. The trim removed 0 bases at V and 1 base at J, leaving 6 bases unmatched. Per germline, CDR1 SNHLY and CDR2 FYNNEI. This CDR3 is built from 16 residues.

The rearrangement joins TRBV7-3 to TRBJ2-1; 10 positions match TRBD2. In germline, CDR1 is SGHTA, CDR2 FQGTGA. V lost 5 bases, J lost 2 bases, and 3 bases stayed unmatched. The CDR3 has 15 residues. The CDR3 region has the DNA TGTGCCAGCAGCCCTACTAGCGGGACCTACAATGAGCAGTTCTTC. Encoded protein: CASSPTSGTYNEQFF.

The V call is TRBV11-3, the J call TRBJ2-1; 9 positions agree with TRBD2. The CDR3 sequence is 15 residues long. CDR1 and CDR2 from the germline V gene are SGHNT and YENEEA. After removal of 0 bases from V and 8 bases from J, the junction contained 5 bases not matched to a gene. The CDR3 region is CASSLEGTSRDEQFF. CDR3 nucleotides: TGTGCCAGCAGCTTAGAAGGGACTAGCAGGGATGAGCAGTTCTTC.

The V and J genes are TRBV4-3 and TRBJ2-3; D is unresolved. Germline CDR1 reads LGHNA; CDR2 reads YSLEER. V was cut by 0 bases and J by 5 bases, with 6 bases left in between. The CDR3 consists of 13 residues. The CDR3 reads CASSQEAGDTQYF. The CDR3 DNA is TGCGCCAGCAGCCAAGAGGCAGGAGATACGCAGTATTTT.

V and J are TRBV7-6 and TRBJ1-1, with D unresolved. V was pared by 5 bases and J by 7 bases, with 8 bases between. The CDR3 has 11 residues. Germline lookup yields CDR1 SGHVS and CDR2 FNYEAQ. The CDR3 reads CASSPGGEAFF. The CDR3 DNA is TGTGCCAGCAGCCCTGGCGGTGAAGCTTTCTTT. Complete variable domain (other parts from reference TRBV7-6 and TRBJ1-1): GAGVSQSPRYKVTKRGQDVALRCDPISGHVSLYWYRQALGQGPEFLTYFNYEAQQDKSGLPNDRFSAERPEGSISTLTIQRTEQRDSAMYRCASSPGGEAFFGQGTRLTVV.

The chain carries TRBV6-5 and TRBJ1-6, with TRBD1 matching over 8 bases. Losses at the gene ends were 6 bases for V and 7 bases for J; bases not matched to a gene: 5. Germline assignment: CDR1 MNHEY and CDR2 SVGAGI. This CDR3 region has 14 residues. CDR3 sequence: CASSQRQGNSPLHF. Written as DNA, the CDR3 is TGTGCCAGCAGCCAGCGACAGGGGAATTCACCCCTCCACTTT.